The next 16 T cell receptor beta chains were all read from a single sample in a study of blood T cell repertoires in COVID-19. Method: immunoSEQ multiplex PCR; TCRdb's copy keeps in-frame clones and lacks some. Of about 140,000 clones in the sample, around 78% are singletons; the top ten hold approximately 5%. Sequenced input: peripheral blood. Receptors were obtained from a woman of 80 years or more with active or convalescent COVID-19.

The rearrangement uses TRBV24-1 and TRBJ2-5; no firm D call. Germline V CDR1 and CDR2: KGHDR, SFDVKD. CDR3 size: 14 residues. Trimming took 4 bases from V and 5 from J, leaving 13 bases between them. CDR3 region: CATSDRGSGETQYF. The DNA for the CDR3 is TGTGCCACCAGTGACCGAGGATCCGGGGAGACCCAGTACTTC.

V gene TRBV5-4 combines with J gene TRBJ2-2, with 8 nucleotides matching TRBD2. Germline V lookup: CDR1 SGHNT, CDR2 YYREEE (reference sequence). The CDR3 covers 14 residues. Trimming took 9 bases from V and 7 from J; bases not matched to a gene: 11. The CDR3 sequence: CATTTGGVDGELFF. CDR3 nucleotide sequence: TGTGCCACCACCACCGGGGGGGTCGACGGGGAGCTGTTTTTT.

The chain has TRBV18 and TRBJ1-5; no clear D gene. Trimming cost V 4 bases and J 4 bases, with 8 bases left between them. This CDR3 is built from 13 residues. Germline assignment: CDR1 KGHSH and CDR2 LQKENI. The CDR3 is CASSREVNQPQHF. In DNA, the CDR3 is TGTGCCAGCTCACGCGAAGTTAATCAGCCCCAGCATTTT.

The V gene is TRBV27, the J gene TRBJ1-5; 8 bases map to TRBD1. CDR1 is MNHEY, CDR2 SMNVEV, per germline (reference sequence). The CDR3 is 15 amino acids. Trimming took 6 bases from V and 3 from J; bases not matched to a gene: 7. This chain's CDR3 is CASRGTGKNNQPQHF. In DNA form, the CDR3 reads TGTGCCAGCAGGGGGACAGGCAAGAACAATCAGCCCCAGCATTTT.

The chain couples TRBV5-4 to TRBJ1-2, with 8 bases aligning to TRBD1. Losses at the gene ends were 0 bases for V and 4 bases for J; bases not matched to a gene: 5. Looked up from germline, CDR1 is SGHNT and CDR2 is YYREEE (reference sequence). CDR3 size: 15 residues. In DNA form, the CDR3 reads TGTGCCAGCAGCTTGGGGACAGGGCTTTTCTATGGCTACACCTTC. Translating gives CASSLGTGLFYGYTF.

This clone was found a few times. The chain combines TRBV2 with TRBJ1-5; 8 bases map to TRBD1. Germline V lookup: CDR1 SNHLY, CDR2 FYNNEI. The junction had 4 bases not matched to a gene; V was cut back by 6 bases and J by 3 bases. The CDR3 sequence is 14 residues long. The CDR3 DNA follows: TGTGCCAGCAGGGCGGACAGGGTCAATCAGCCCCAGCATTTT. Protein sequence: CASRADRVNQPQHF.

The rearrangement joins TRBV5-1 to TRBJ2-5, with 12 positions matching TRBD1. The CDR3 runs to 16 residues. Germline loops: CDR1 SGHRS, CDR2 YFSETQ. Trimming at V came to 4 bases and at J to 5 bases, leaving 9 bases not matched to a gene. In DNA form, the CDR3 reads TGCGCCAGCAGCGGAGGGACAGGGGGCTTCATGGAGACCCAGTACTTC. This encodes CASSGGTGGFMETQYF.

This chain links TRBV19 with TRBJ2-7; D may be TRBD2 (6 bases). V dropped 3 bases and J dropped 4 bases, with 13 bases sitting between them. The CDR3 spans 14 residues. Germline V gives CDR1 LNHDA, CDR2 SQIVND (reference sequence). CDR3 sequence (DNA): TGTGCCAGTAGTATTGGGACGGGACTTTACGAGCAGTACTTC. This gives the protein CASSIGTGLYEQYF.

Only a few counts were recorded for this clone. The chain joins TRBV12-3 or TRBV12-4 to TRBJ1-2; D uncertain. Trimming removed 0 bases from V and 8 bases from J, with 7 bases in between. This CDR3 contains 12 residues. The CDR3 DNA sequence: TGTGCCAGCAGTTTAGCGCCCCAGGGCTACACCTTC. This codes for CASSLAPQGYTF.

This rearrangement joins TRBV7-9 to TRBJ2-2, with D possibly being TRBD1 (5 bases). CDR1 is SEHNR and CDR2 is FQNEAQ in the germline V gene (reference sequence). The CDR3 has 12 residues. V dropped 6 bases and J dropped 7 bases, with 9 bases sitting between them. The CDR3 DNA sequence: TGTGCCAGCAGTCAAGGGGTCGGGGAGCTGTTTTTT. Its translation: CASSQGVGELFF.

This clone was seen many times. The chain combines TRBV21-1 with TRBJ1-2; no DNA check was done on the table's D call, TRBD1. TRBV21-1 has pseudogene status. This CDR3 spans 14 amino acids. The CDR3 here is CASSPDKGAYGYTF. DNA of the CDR3: TGTGCCAGCAGCCCGGACAAAGGAGCCTATGGCTACACCTTC.

The J gene is TRBJ2-3, the V gene TRBV7-3, with 10 bases that match TRBD2. The CDR3 spans 14 residues. The junction had 0 bases not matched to a gene; V was cut back by 5 bases and J by 1 base. Germline V lookup: CDR1 SGHTA, CDR2 FQGTGA. The CDR3 nucleotides are TGTGCCAGCAGCCTAGCGGGGGGCACAGATACGCAGTATTTT. Translating gives CASSLAGGTDTQYF. The full variable domain, in which reference TRBV7-3 and TRBJ2-3 provide the parts outside the CDR3, is GAGVSQTPSNKVTEKGKYVELRCDPISGHTALYWYRQSLGQGPEFLIYFQGTGAADDSGLPNDRFFAVRPEGSVSTLKIQRTERGDSAVYLCASSLAGGTDTQYFGPGTRLTVL.

The chain has TRBV27 and TRBJ1-5; TRBD1 aligns across 8 bases. Germline V gene data show CDR1 as MNHEY and CDR2 as SMNVEV (reference sequence). The CDR3 contains 15 residues. V was clipped by 3 bases and J by 4 bases; unmatched bases: 5. The chain's CDR3 is CASSFWGDRNQPQHF. CDR3 in DNA: TGTGCCAGCAGTTTCTGGGGGGACAGGAATCAGCCCCAGCATTTT.

CDR3 amino acids: CASSPRARGRSNYGYTF. The CDR3 coding sequence is TGTGCCAGCAGTCCAAGGGCGAGGGGGCGCAGTAACTATGGCTACACCTTC. V usage is TRBV2 and J usage is TRBJ1-2; 7 nucleotides agree with TRBD1. V shed 5 bases and J 1 base; nucleotides not matched to a gene: 13. Germline CDR1 SNHLY, CDR2 FYNNEI. This CDR3 is 17 amino acids long.

This chain uses TRBV9 with TRBJ1-6; tentative D call: TRBD1 (5 bases). The germline V gene has CDR1 SGDLS and CDR2 YYNGEE. Trimming left V 7 bases short and J 8 bases short, with 13 bases between. The CDR3 covers 13 residues. In nucleotides, the CDR3 is TGTGCCAGCTGTCAGGGTGGGGATTCACCCCTCCACTTT. Translating gives CASCQGGDSPLHF. Combining the CDR3 with reference TRBV9 and TRBJ1-6 gives the whole variable domain DSGVTQTPKHLITATGQRVTLRCSPRSGDLSVYWYQQSLDQGLQFLIQYYNGEERAKGNILERFSAQQFPDLHSELNLSSLELGDSALYFCASCQGGDSPLHFGNGTRLTVT.

The V gene is TRBV7-3, the J gene TRBJ2-7; perhaps TRBD1 as D (5 bases). CDR3 length: 15 amino acids. From germline, CDR1 is SGHTA and CDR2 FQGTGA. V lost 4 bases and J 3 bases, leaving 16 bases between the germline ends. The CDR3 sequence: CASSSRAGQDYEQYF. The CDR3 DNA reads as TGTGCCAGCAGCTCAAGGGCAGGGCAAGACTACGAGCAGTACTTC.